The 3 T cell receptor beta chains below were found in one sample sequenced in a study of T cell responses to AZD1222 COVID-19 vaccine. Data came from immunoSEQ multiplex PCR; TCRdb stores just in-frame clones and leaves some out. The sample has approximately 89,000 clones, 86% seen once. The material was peripheral blood, obtained 28 days after the second AZD1222 dose. All receptors derive from an adult who received the AZD1222 COVID-19 vaccine.

This clone has a single count. The genes are TRBV9 and TRBJ2-5; no reliable D call. V lost 4 bases to trimming and J lost 3 bases, with 13 bases between them. This CDR3 is 14 amino acids long. Germline-derived CDR1 and CDR2 are SGDLS and YYNGEE. DNA of the CDR3: TGTGCCAGCAGCCCCCGCCGGGTAGAAGAGACCCAGTACTTC. This gives the protein CASSPRRVEETQYF.

CDR3 residues: CASRPGGEVYEQYF. CDR3 nucleotides: TGTGCCAGCAGACCAGGGGGCGAGGTGTACGAGCAGTACTTC. The chain carries TRBV28 and TRBJ2-7, with TRBD1 identical over 8 bases. The ends lost 6 bases at V and 4 bases at J; junction bases unmatched: 8. This CDR3 is 14 amino acids long. Germline values: CDR1 MDHEN, CDR2 SYDVKM.

This clone was seen a few times. The gene calls are TRBV27 and TRBJ2-3; D perhaps matches TRBD1 (5 bases). This CDR3 spans 12 amino acids. Per the germline V gene, CDR1 is MNHEY and CDR2 is SMNVEV (reference sequence). Trimming shortened V by 6 bases and J by 5 bases, and 9 bases separated the two germline ends. Written as DNA, the CDR3 is TGTGCCAGCAGGCTTCAGGGAGATACGCAGTATTTT. Translating gives CASRLQGDTQYF.